The source of this T cell receptor (beta chain) is a study of cytomegalovirus exposure and HLA in healthy donors. As for the study in general: There were several hundred genotyped donors. Of these, 75% to 90% fell in the genetic ancestry cluster associated with self-reported Caucasian donors.

Both 60 Vbeta primers and 13 Jbeta primers went into the PCR. Only in-frame clones appear in the TCRdb table, and some are missing; sequencing was by immunoSEQ multiplex PCR. The profile covers 100,000 to 150,000 clones, with around three quarters appearing a single time and 5.8% taken by the ten largest. Trimming took 6 bases from V and 4 from J; bases not matched to a gene: 7. Looked up from germline, CDR1 is MNHEY and CDR2 is SMNVEV (reference sequence). The CDR3 contains 15 residues. As to this clone: Its antigen is as yet unknown.

Study-wide results and limits: As a later analysis revealed, most CMV-associated TCR beta chains appeared HLA-restricted.

This clonotype was sampled from a young man in good health and CMV-seropositive. The chain is built from TRBV27 and TRBJ1-5, with 9 bases that match TRBD1. The sample taken for sequencing was PBMCs. The CDR3 bases are TGTGCCAGCAGCAAAGGGACAGGGAGAAATCAGCCCCAGCATTTT. It specifies CASSKGTGRNQPQHF.